This T cell receptor (beta chain) was profiled in a study of T cell responses to AZD1222 COVID-19 vaccine. Whole-study results and caveats: Increased Spike-specific TCR breadth and depth were observed after two AZD1222 doses. Reportedly, nearly half of unique spike TCRs recognized epitopes outside B.1.351/B.1.1.7 mutations. No repertoire was sampled before or during the peak T cell response, only after it. The donors showed a predominance of white British ancestry and of females, with possible underestimation of clonal diversity.

Germline lookup yields CDR1 DFQATT and CDR2 SNEGSKA (reference sequence). CDR3 length equals 11 residues. V was cut by 4 bases and J by 7 bases, with 9 bases left in between. The table came from immunoSEQ multiplex PCR; TCRdb's copy has only in-frame clones and leaves some out. The sample holds 100,000 to 120,000 clones, roughly four fifths seen once. Only one count was recorded for this clone. Its antigen is undetermined. The sequence came from an adult in good health. The sample consisted of peripheral blood, taken on day 0 of AZD1222 vaccination. This chain connects TRBV20-1 to TRBJ2-3, with D hard to call. The CDR3 DNA follows: TGCAGTGCTACCCCGGTAAATACGCAGTATTTT. Its protein product is CSATPVNTQYF.